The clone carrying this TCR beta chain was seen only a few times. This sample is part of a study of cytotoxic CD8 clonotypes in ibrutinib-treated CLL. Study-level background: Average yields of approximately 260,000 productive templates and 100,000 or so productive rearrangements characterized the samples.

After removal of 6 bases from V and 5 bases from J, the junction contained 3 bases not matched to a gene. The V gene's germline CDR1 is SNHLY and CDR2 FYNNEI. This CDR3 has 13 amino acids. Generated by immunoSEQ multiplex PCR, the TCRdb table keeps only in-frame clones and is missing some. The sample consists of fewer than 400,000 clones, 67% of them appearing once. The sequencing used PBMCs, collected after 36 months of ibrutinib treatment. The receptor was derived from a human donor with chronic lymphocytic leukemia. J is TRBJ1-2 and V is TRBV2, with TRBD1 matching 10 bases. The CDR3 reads CASRADRGYGYTF. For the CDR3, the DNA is TGTGCCAGCAGGGCGGACAGGGGGTATGGCTACACCTTC. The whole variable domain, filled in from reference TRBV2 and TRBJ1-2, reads EPEVTQTPSHQVTQMGQEVILRCVPISNHLYFYWYRQILGQKVEFLVSFYNNEISEKSEIFDDQFSVERPDGSNFTLKIRSTKLEDSAMYFCASRADRGYGYTFGSGTRLTVV.